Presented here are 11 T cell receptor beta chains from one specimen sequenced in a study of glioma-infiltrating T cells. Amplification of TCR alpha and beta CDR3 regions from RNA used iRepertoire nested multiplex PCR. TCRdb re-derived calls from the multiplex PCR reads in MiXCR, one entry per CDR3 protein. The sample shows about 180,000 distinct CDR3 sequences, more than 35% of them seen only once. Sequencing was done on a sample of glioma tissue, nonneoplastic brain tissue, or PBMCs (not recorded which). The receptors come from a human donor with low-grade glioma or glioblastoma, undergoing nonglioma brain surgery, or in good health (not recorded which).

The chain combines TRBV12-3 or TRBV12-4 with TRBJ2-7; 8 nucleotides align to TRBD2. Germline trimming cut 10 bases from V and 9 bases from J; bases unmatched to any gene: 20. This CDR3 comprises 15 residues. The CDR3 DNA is TGTGCCACCAGGCCCCGGGGGGGGCAAGGCGACGTGCAGTACTTC. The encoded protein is CATRPRGGQGDVQYF.

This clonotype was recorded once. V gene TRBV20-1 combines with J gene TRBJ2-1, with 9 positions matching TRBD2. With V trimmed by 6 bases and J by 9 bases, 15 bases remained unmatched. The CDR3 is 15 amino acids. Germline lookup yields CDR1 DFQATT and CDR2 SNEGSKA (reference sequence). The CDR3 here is CSATGESGRRGEQFF. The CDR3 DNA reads TGCAGTGCCACAGGCGAAAGCGGGAGGCGGGGTGAGCAGTTCTTC.

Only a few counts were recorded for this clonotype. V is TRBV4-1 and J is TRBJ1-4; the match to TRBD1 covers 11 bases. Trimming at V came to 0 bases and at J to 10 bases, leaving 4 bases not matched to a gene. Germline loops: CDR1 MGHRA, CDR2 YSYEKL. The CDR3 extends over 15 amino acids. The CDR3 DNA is TGCGCCAGCAGCCAAGATGGACAGGGGGCGAGAAAACTGTTTTTT. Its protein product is CASSQDGQGARKLFF.

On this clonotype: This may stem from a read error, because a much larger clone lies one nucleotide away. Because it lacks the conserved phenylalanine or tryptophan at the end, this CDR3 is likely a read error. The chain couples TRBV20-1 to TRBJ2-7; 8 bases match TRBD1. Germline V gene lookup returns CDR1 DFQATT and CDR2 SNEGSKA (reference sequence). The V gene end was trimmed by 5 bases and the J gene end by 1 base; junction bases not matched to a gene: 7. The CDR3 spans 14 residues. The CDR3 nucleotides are TGCAGTGCTCCTGGACAGGGCGGATCCTACGAGCAGTACCTC. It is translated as CSAPGQGGSYEQYL.

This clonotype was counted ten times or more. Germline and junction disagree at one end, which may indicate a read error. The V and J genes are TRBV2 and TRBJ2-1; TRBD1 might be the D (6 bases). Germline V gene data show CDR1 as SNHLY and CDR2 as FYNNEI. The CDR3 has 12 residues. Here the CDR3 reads CASSEGRGEQFF. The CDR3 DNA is TGTGCCAGCAGCGAAGGCAGGGGTGAGCAGTTCTTC.

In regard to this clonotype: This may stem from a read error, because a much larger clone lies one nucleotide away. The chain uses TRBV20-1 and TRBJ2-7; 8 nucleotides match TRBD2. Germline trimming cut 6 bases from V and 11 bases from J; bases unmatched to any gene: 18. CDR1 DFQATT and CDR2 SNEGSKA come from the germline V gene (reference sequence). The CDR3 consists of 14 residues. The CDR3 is CSAEPGLDIGGKYF. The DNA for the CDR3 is TGCAGTGCGGAACCGGGACTAGACATTGGGGGGAAGTACTTC.

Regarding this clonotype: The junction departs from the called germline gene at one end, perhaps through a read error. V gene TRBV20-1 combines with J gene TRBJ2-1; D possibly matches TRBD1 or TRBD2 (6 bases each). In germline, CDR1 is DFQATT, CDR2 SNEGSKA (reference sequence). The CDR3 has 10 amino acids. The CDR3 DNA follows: TGCAGCACCGGGGGCAATGAGAAGTTCTTC. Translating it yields CSTGGNEKFF.

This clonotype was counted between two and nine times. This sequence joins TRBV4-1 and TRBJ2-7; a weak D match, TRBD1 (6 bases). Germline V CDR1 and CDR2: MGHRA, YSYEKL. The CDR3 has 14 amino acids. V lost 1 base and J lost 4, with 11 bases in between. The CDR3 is CASSQGAGAYEQYF. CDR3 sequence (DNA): TGCGCCAGCAGCCAAGGTGCAGGGGCGTACGAGCAGTACTTC.

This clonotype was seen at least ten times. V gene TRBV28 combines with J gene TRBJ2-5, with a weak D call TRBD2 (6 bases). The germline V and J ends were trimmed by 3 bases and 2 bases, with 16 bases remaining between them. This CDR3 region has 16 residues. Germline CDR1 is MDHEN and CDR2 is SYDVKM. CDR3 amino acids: CASSFLLSGKQETQYF. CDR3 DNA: TGTGCCAGCAGTTTTTTGCTTAGCGGAAAACAAGAGACCCAGTACTTC.

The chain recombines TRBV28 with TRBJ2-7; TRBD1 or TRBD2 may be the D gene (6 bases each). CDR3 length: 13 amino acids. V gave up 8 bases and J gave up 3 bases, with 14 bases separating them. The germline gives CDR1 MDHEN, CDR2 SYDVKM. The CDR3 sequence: CASERGGGYEQYF. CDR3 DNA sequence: TGTGCCAGCGAACGAGGGGGAGGCTACGAGCAGTACTTC.

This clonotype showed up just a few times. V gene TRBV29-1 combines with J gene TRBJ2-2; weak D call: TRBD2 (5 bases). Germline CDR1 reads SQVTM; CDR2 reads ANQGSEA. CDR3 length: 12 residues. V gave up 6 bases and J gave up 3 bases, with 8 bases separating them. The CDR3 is CSVDLDTGELFF. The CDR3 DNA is TGCAGCGTGGACTTGGACACCGGGGAGCTGTTTTTT.